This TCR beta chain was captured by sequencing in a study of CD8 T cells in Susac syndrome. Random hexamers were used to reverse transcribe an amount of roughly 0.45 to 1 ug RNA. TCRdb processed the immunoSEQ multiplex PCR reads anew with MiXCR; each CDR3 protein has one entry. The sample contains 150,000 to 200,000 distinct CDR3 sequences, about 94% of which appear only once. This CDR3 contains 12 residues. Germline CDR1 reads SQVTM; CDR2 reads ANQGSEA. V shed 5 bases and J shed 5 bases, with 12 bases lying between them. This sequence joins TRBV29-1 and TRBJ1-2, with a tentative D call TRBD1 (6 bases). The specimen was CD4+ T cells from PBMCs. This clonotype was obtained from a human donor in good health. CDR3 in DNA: TGCAGCGTTAACCCTACAGGGTATGGCTACACCTTC. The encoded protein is CSVNPTGYGYTF.